The clone carrying this T cell receptor (beta chain) was found many times. Its antigen is as yet unknown. V gave up 5 bases and J gave up 5 bases, with 10 bases separating them. From germline, CDR1 is SGHAT and CDR2 FQDESV (reference sequence). The CDR3 runs to 13 residues. TCRdb re-derived calls from the RT-PCR reads in MiXCR, one entry per CDR3 protein. This table has hundreds of thousands of distinct CDR3 sequences, 16% appearing once. The entry originates in a study of response to subunit inactivated influenza vaccine. Study results and caveats: It was the authors' suggestion that each seasonal influenza vaccination recruits few new T cells.

This clonotype was sampled from a man aged 50-75 years who received an inactivated influenza vaccine. The chain is built from TRBV11-1 and TRBJ1-5; D not certain. This sample comprised CD4+ T cells sorted from PBMCs, obtained around 25 months after vaccination. DNA of the CDR3: TGTGCCAGCAGCCTAAATAATGATCAGCCCCAGCATTTT. Protein: CASSLNNDQPQHF.